The 25 T cell receptor beta chains reported below all come from one sample, sequenced in a study of memory B cells and T cells in multiple sclerosis. Only in-frame clones appear in the TCRdb table, and some are missing; sequencing was by immunoSEQ multiplex PCR. Among 12,000 to 15,000 clones listed, 69% were seen once. Material: memory (CD45RO+) CD4+ T cells from blood. All receptors derive from a human donor with multiple sclerosis.

J is TRBJ2-5 and V is TRBV9; 15 nucleotides line up with TRBD2. The CDR3 loop spans 14 amino acids. The J segment lost 10 bases and the V segment lost 4 bases, leaving 5 bases of the junction unmatched. CDR1 and CDR2 (germline): SGDLS, YYNGEE. The CDR3 sequence is CASSHGTSGGLQYF. CDR3 nucleotides: TGTGCCAGCAGCCATGGGACTAGCGGGGGGCTCCAGTACTTC. The entire variable domain, with the rest obtained from reference TRBV9 and TRBJ2-5, is as follows: DSGVTQTPKHLITATGQRVTLRCSPRSGDLSVYWYQQSLDQGLQFLIQYYNGEERAKGNILERFSAQQFPDLHSELNLSSLELGDSALYFCASSHGTSGGLQYFGPGTRLLVL.

The genes are TRBV5-4 and TRBJ2-3, with D perhaps TRBD2 (5 bases). The V end lost 4 bases, the J end lost 1 base, and 10 bases lay between the germline ends. CDR1 and CDR2 from the germline V gene are SGHNT and YYREEE (reference sequence). This CDR3 contains 14 residues. The CDR3 spells CASSPDSRTDTQYF. CDR3 nucleotides: TGTGCCAGCAGCCCGGACTCTCGCACAGATACGCAGTATTTT.

There are a few counts of this clone. The gene calls are TRBV19 and TRBJ1-3; D gene uncertain. The CDR3 consists of 15 residues. Germline-derived CDR1 and CDR2 are LNHDA and SQIVND (reference sequence). Trimming removed 3 bases from V and 0 bases from J, with 9 bases in between. CDR3 loop: CASSINFGSGNTIYF. The CDR3 nucleotides read TGTGCCAGTAGTATCAATTTCGGCTCTGGAAACACCATATATTTT.

J is TRBJ2-5 and V is TRBV19, with 7 bases aligning to TRBD1. After removal of 3 bases from V and 4 bases from J, the junction contained 17 bases not matched to a gene. The germline gives CDR1 LNHDA, CDR2 SQIVND (reference sequence). The CDR3 is made up of 18 amino acids. The CDR3 bases are TGTGCCAGTAGTATCACCTCAAACAGGGGTGGATCGCGAGAGACCCAGTACTTC. This encodes CASSITSNRGGSRETQYF.

The J gene is TRBJ2-3, the V gene TRBV7-3; 8 bases match TRBD1. This CDR3 has 16 amino acids. Per germline, CDR1 SGHTA and CDR2 FQGTGA. V lost 5 bases, J lost 2 bases, and 9 bases stayed unmatched. The CDR3 sequence is CASSPDETGATDTQYF. Here the CDR3 DNA reads TGTGCCAGCAGCCCCGACGAGACAGGGGCCACAGATACGCAGTATTTT.

V usage is TRBV20-1 and J usage is TRBJ2-3; 7 bases align to TRBD2. The V and J ends lost 5 bases and 9 bases, in that order; junction bases with no gene match: 2. Germline lookup yields CDR1 DFQATT and CDR2 SNEGSKA (reference sequence). CDR3 length: 10 residues. The CDR3 region is CSAGRGTQYF. Here the CDR3 DNA reads TGCAGTGCTGGGCGGGGGACGCAGTATTTT.

The chain carries TRBV5-1 and TRBJ2-3, with a possible D match to TRBD1 (5 bases). The V gene's germline CDR1 is SGHRS and CDR2 YFSETQ. There are 13 residues in the CDR3. Between the trimmed V and J ends, which lost 7 bases and 4 bases, there was a span of 13 bases. CDR3 sequence reads: CASQPAGSDTQYF. CDR3 nucleotides: TGCGCCAGCCAACCGGCAGGGTCAGATACGCAGTATTTT.

In this sample, this clone turned up once. The chain joins TRBV19 to TRBJ2-7; tentatively, D is TRBD1 (6 bases). Per the germline V gene, CDR1 is LNHDA and CDR2 is SQIVND (reference sequence). Trimming left V 4 bases short and J 6 bases short, with 13 bases between. There are 13 residues in the CDR3. The CDR3 nucleotides read TGTGCCAGTAGTAACAGGGCCCTTGGCGAGCAGTACTTC. It encodes CASSNRALGEQYF.

The chain's CDR3 is CASSTDRGGGNQPQHF. CDR3 DNA sequence: TGTGCCAGCAGCACGGACAGGGGAGGAGGCAATCAGCCCCAGCATTTT. The gene calls are TRBV28 and TRBJ1-5, with 9 bases aligning to TRBD1. Germline values: CDR1 MDHEN, CDR2 SYDVKM. V lost 6 bases and J lost 2; bases outside the gene matches: 8. This CDR3 region has 16 residues.

This clone was counted between two and nine times. The chain carries TRBV6-5 and TRBJ1-1; D possibly corresponds to TRBD1 (5 bases). This CDR3 is 14 amino acids long. V was pared by 4 bases and J by 4 bases, with 13 bases between. Germline V CDR1 and CDR2: MNHEY, SVGAGI. DNA for the CDR3: TGTGCCAGCAGTTTGACAACAGGTATCACTGAAGCTTTCTTT. Its protein product is CASSLTTGITEAFF.

The rearrangement joins TRBV4-1 to TRBJ1-5; TRBD1 aligns across 11 bases. The CDR3 spans 14 residues. Germline loops: CDR1 MGHRA, CDR2 YSYEKL. V lost 3 bases, J lost 5 bases, and 0 bases stayed unmatched. The CDR3 reads CASSQGQGDQPQHF. CDR3 coding DNA: TGCGCCAGCAGCCAGGGACAGGGGGATCAGCCCCAGCATTTT.

This clone appeared a few times. The rearrangement links TRBV5-6 to TRBJ2-5, with 15 bases that match TRBD2. Germline lookup yields CDR1 SGHDT and CDR2 YYEEEE. The junction had 10 bases not matched to a gene; V was cut back by 2 bases and J by 5 bases. This CDR3 has 18 amino acids. The CDR3, as DNA: TGTGCCAGCAGCTTAGGGACTAGCGGGGGGCTGGTCCGCGAGACCCAGTACTTC. Encoded protein: CASSLGTSGGLVRETQYF. Using reference TRBV5-6 and TRBJ2-5 for the parts outside the CDR3, the full variable domain is DAGVTQSPTHLIKTRGQQVTLRCSPKSGHDTVSWYQQALGQGPQFIFQYYEEEERQRGNFPDRFSGHQFPNYSSELNVNALLLGDSALYLCASSLGTSGGLVRETQYFGPGTRLLVL.

This clone occurred a few times. The chain links TRBV5-1 to TRBJ2-1; tentative D call: TRBD1 (7 bases). CDR1 is SGHRS, CDR2 YFSETQ, per germline. Trimming pared 3 bases from V and 0 bases from J, leaving 13 bases between. The CDR3 length is 16 residues. In DNA form, the CDR3 reads TGCGCCAGCAGCTCAGCAGGGGGGAGCTCCTACAATGAGCAGTTCTTC. Translating it yields CASSSAGGSSYNEQFF.

CDR3 loop: CASTGGALYEQYF. CDR3 DNA: TGTGCCAGCACCGGGGGGGCACTTTACGAGCAGTACTTC. The chain links TRBV28 to TRBJ2-7, with 8 bases lining up with TRBD2. CDR1 is MDHEN and CDR2 is SYDVKM in the germline V gene. This CDR3 contains 13 residues. Trimming cost V 7 bases and J 4 bases; bases outside gene matches: 6.

V gene TRBV14 combines with J gene TRBJ1-2; D unresolved. Trimming pared 1 base from V and 8 bases from J, leaving 8 bases between. CDR1 and CDR2 from the germline V gene are SGHDN and FVKESK. The CDR3 spans 12 residues. The CDR3 sequence is CASSQAAGGYTF. In DNA, the CDR3 is TGTGCCAGCAGCCAAGCAGCGGGCGGCTACACCTTC.

The chain combines TRBV25-1 with TRBJ2-1; possible D gene TRBD1, 6 bases. V was shortened by 3 bases and J by 2 bases, with 11 bases between the two germline ends. Looked up from germline, CDR1 is MGHDK and CDR2 is SYGVNS. The CDR3 contains 15 residues. The CDR3 DNA reads TGTGCCAGCAGTGATCGACAGGTTCCCTACAATGAGCAGTTCTTC. Its translation: CASSDRQVPYNEQFF.

The chain combines TRBV14 with TRBJ2-7; tentatively, D is TRBD1 (6 bases). With 4 bases removed from V and 5 bases from J, the gap between germline ends came to 15 bases. The germline V gene has CDR1 SGHDN and CDR2 FVKESK. The CDR3 extends over 14 amino acids. This CDR3 is CASSPQGYRHEQYF. CDR3 nucleotides: TGTGCCAGCAGCCCCCAGGGGTATCGCCACGAGCAGTACTTC.

The chain carries TRBV28 and TRBJ2-1, with D unresolved. V lost 10 bases, J lost 8 bases, and 15 bases lay in between. Germline CDR1 MDHEN, CDR2 SYDVKM. The CDR3 is 12 amino acids. Written as DNA, the CDR3 is TGTGCCACCACAACACGAAAAGATGAGCAGTTCTTC. Translated: CATTTRKDEQFF.

The V gene is TRBV7-6, the J gene TRBJ2-1; TRBD2 matches 8 bases. The junction had 4 bases not matched to a gene; V was cut back by 2 bases and J by 7 bases. The germline gives CDR1 SGHVS, CDR2 FNYEAQ. CDR3 length: 14 residues. The CDR3 DNA follows: TGTGCCAGCAGCTTAATAGCGGGACGGAATGAGCAGTTCTTC. Translated: CASSLIAGRNEQFF. The variable domain in full, completed from reference TRBV7-6 and TRBJ2-1, reads GAGVSQSPRYKVTKRGQDVALRCDPISGHVSLYWYRQALGQGPEFLTYFNYEAQQDKSGLPNDRFSAERPEGSISTLTIQRTEQRDSAMYRCASSLIAGRNEQFFGPGTRLTVL.

The rearrangement uses TRBV9 and TRBJ2-1; 13 positions match TRBD2. J gave up 10 bases and V 4 bases, and 8 bases lay outside the gene matches. CDR1 and CDR2 (germline): SGDLS, YYNGEE. The CDR3 spans 15 residues. The CDR3 coding sequence is TGTGCCAGCAGCCCACTAGCGGGGGGGCCGGGGGAGCAGTTCTTC. This translates into CASSPLAGGPGEQFF.

The chain recombines TRBV5-4 with TRBJ1-1, with D possibly being TRBD1 (5 bases). The V gene lost 4 bases and the J gene lost 8 bases, with 15 bases spanning the gap. Germline V gene lookup returns CDR1 SGHNT and CDR2 YYREEE (reference sequence). This CDR3 has 13 residues. This chain's CDR3 is CASSRGREVEAFF. In DNA, the CDR3 is TGTGCCAGCAGCAGGGGACGGGAGGTGGAAGCTTTCTTT.

V gene TRBV6-6 combines with J gene TRBJ1-2; no reliable D call. In germline, CDR1 is MNHNY, CDR2 SVGAGI (reference sequence). The CDR3 spans 15 residues. The V and J ends lost 2 bases and 5 bases respectively, with 15 bases between them. The CDR3 is CASSYPSRVTYGYTF. In nucleotides, the CDR3 is TGTGCCAGCAGTTACCCAAGCCGGGTTACGTATGGCTACACCTTC.

The V and J genes are TRBV15 and TRBJ2-2; no reliable D call. The CDR3 totals 13 residues. Germline V CDR1 and CDR2: LNHNV, YYDKDF (reference sequence). V lost 1 base, J lost 7 bases, and 7 bases lay in between. The CDR3 DNA reads as TGTGCCACCAGCAGAGTAACCGGCGGGGAGCTGTTTTTT. Residues: CATSRVTGGELFF.

The table lists this clone with a few counts. The chain combines TRBV5-1 with TRBJ2-5, with a weak D call TRBD1 (6 bases). V lost 0 bases and J lost 1, with 13 bases in between. The length of the CDR3 is 16 residues. Per germline, CDR1 SGHRS and CDR2 YFSETQ. The CDR3 bases are TGCGCCAGCAGCTTGGGGCAGGGGATCGGCCAAGAGACCCAGTACTTC. Protein sequence: CASSLGQGIGQETQYF.

V usage is TRBV6-1 and J usage is TRBJ1-1, with D possibly TRBD1 on 6 matching bases. The CDR3 covers 14 residues. Trimming cost V 7 bases and J 2 bases, with 14 bases left between them. Germline V gene data show CDR1 as MNHNS and CDR2 as SASEGT. The CDR3 DNA follows: TGTGCCAGCACTGTTATGGGGGCTAACACTGAAGCTTTCTTT. Protein sequence: CASTVMGANTEAFF.